This T cell receptor (beta chain) is drawn from a study of blood T cell repertoires in COVID-19 (dated by TCRdb to the early 2020s). Looking at the study overall: Samples from collaborators originated in the United States, Italy and Spain and spanned both the acute and convalescent phases of COVID-19. The prospective study material was composed of cDNA or gDNA derived from T cells, B-cell-depleted T cells, or PBMCs. A de-identified subject ID, COVID-19 status, age in years and sex were almost always included in the sample metadata. Samples came from the ongoing ImmuneRACE study (first 160 participants) plus 1,254 subjects from 6 global collaborators. Where available, HLA class I and class II types were taken from metadata supplied by the sample provider and were not determined by assay-based typing. The dataset comprised deeply sampled blood TCRbeta repertoires from subjects exposed to, actively infected with, or recovered from COVID-19. The repertoires were released in a freely available public database meant as a resource for research on the immune response to SARS-CoV-2. Overall results and qualifications from the work: The quantity of clinical and demographic metadata differed by source and by participant and was supplied without curation.

Concerning this clone: The antigen it binds to is not known. The input lacks base qualities; no much larger clone sits a single base away.

TCRbeta CDR3 regions were amplified from genomic DNA by means of the immunoSEQ Assay, a bias-controlled multiplex PCR. The paper's processing steps were these. The number of nucleated cells in each sample was estimated from the amplification of reference gene primers within the assay. To quantify the absolute abundance of each unique TCRbeta CDR3 rearrangement, sequence reads were collapsed and filtered. Productive Simpson clonality was computed per sample as the square root of Simpson's diversity index over productive rearrangements. TCRdb stores this immuneACCESS table with in-frame sequences only. Part of the clones is absent; in the studies checked, under half of the shortfall reflects unresolved V genes, and no reason is known for the rest. The D gene and trimming were derived from the DNA, and the V and J assignments and clone size from that table. For this sample there are around 120,000 clones; nearly 90% appear just once. The top ten hold around 4% of the sample.

In Seattle, one collaborating source enrolled patients while the infection was active and tracked those patients longitudinally over the course of disease. Each collaborating institution followed its own protocols to collect whole blood in K2EDTA tubes. For TCRbeta analysis, collaborators shipped samples as frozen whole blood, isolated PBMCs, or DNA extracted from either of those sample types. The sequence came from a woman in her sixties or seventies with COVID-19, enrolled during active disease. Sequencing input: peripheral blood.

The nucleotide sequence reads as follows: TGTGCCTGGAGAGGGGCGGCCACTGAAGCTTTCTTT. It is translated as CAWRGAATEAFF. This chain is built from TRBV30 and TRBJ1-1; TRBD1 is a possible D gene, resting on 5 matching bases. The CDR1 and CDR2 encoded by the germline V gene (reference sequence) are GTSNPN and SVGIG. V is shortened by 3 bases, J by 4 bases, and the region joining them spans 9 bases. From its cysteine to its phenylalanine, the CDR3 spans 12 amino acids. Here the CDR3 DNA is all that survives: 36 bases in frame from base 1. With the portions outside the CDR3 filled from the reference TRBV30 and TRBJ1-1 genes, the complete variable region becomes SQTIHQWPATLVQPVGSPLSLECTVEGTSNPNLYWYRQAAGRGLQLLFYSVGIGQISSEVPQNLSASRPQDRQFILSSKKLLLSDSGFYLCAWRGAATEAFFGQGTRLTVV.